The 2 T cell receptor beta chains reported below all come from one sample, sequenced in a study of Tregs in tolerant kidney transplant recipients. Clones were sequenced by immunoSEQ multiplex PCR, and TCRdb holds only the in-frame ones, with some missing. The sample lists 100,000 to 120,000 clones, roughly 90% seen once, with more than 0.3% in the top ten. The input for sequencing was CD4+ T cells from blood, taken before the transplant. Every receptor here comes from a human donor who received a combined kidney and bone marrow transplant.

The rearrangement joins TRBV15 to TRBJ1-4; no reliable D call. Trimming cost V 7 bases and J 0 bases, with 12 bases left between them. CDR3 size: 15 residues. Germline V CDR1 and CDR2: LNHNV, YYDKDF (reference sequence). DNA for the CDR3: TGTGCCACCACCGACCCAGGTACAACTAATGAAAAACTGTTTTTT. Translating gives CATTDPGTTNEKLFF.

A single count supports this clone. V usage is TRBV6-5 and J usage is TRBJ1-2, with 7 bases that match TRBD1. There are 11 residues in the CDR3. CDR1 and CDR2 (germline): MNHEY, SVGAGI. Germline trimming cut 6 bases from V and 8 bases from J; bases unmatched to any gene: 3. CDR3 amino acids: CASRPDRGYTF. As DNA, the CDR3 is TGTGCCAGCAGGCCGGACAGGGGCTACACCTTC.